The source of this T cell receptor beta chain is a study of response to subunit inactivated influenza vaccine. Whole-study results and caveats: After each seasonal influenza vaccination, few new T cells are recruited, the authors suggested.

TCRdb ran MiXCR on the RT-PCR reads and lists one entry per CDR3 protein. This table holds approximately 310,000 distinct CDR3 sequences, 21% found once. Concerning this clonotype itself: Its antigen remains unidentified.

This CDR3 comprises 14 residues. CDR1 LGHDT and CDR2 YNNKEL come from the germline V gene (reference sequence). V trimming: 1 base; J trimming: 3 bases; junction bases outside the gene matches: 1. This sequence was found in a man aged 45 to 75 who received an inactivated influenza vaccine. The sample was PBMCs from blood, taken less than 22 months after vaccination. The chain joins TRBV3-1 to TRBJ2-7, with 9 bases identical to TRBD2. The CDR3 reads CASSQGLAVYEQYF. Written as DNA, the CDR3 is TGTGCCAGCAGCCAAGGACTAGCGGTCTACGAGCAGTACTTC.